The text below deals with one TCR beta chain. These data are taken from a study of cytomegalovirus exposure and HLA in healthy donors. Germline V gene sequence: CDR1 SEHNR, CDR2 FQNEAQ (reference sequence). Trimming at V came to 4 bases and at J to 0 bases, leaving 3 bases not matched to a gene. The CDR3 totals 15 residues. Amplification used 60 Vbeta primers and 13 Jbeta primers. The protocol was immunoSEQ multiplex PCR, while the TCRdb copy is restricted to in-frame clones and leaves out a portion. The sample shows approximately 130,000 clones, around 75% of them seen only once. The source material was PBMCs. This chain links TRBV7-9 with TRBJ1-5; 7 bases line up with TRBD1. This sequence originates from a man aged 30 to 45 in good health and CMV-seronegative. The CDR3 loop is CASSSGGFSNQPQHF. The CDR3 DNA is TGTGCCAGCAGCTCAGGGGGTTTTAGCAATCAGCCCCAGCATTTT.